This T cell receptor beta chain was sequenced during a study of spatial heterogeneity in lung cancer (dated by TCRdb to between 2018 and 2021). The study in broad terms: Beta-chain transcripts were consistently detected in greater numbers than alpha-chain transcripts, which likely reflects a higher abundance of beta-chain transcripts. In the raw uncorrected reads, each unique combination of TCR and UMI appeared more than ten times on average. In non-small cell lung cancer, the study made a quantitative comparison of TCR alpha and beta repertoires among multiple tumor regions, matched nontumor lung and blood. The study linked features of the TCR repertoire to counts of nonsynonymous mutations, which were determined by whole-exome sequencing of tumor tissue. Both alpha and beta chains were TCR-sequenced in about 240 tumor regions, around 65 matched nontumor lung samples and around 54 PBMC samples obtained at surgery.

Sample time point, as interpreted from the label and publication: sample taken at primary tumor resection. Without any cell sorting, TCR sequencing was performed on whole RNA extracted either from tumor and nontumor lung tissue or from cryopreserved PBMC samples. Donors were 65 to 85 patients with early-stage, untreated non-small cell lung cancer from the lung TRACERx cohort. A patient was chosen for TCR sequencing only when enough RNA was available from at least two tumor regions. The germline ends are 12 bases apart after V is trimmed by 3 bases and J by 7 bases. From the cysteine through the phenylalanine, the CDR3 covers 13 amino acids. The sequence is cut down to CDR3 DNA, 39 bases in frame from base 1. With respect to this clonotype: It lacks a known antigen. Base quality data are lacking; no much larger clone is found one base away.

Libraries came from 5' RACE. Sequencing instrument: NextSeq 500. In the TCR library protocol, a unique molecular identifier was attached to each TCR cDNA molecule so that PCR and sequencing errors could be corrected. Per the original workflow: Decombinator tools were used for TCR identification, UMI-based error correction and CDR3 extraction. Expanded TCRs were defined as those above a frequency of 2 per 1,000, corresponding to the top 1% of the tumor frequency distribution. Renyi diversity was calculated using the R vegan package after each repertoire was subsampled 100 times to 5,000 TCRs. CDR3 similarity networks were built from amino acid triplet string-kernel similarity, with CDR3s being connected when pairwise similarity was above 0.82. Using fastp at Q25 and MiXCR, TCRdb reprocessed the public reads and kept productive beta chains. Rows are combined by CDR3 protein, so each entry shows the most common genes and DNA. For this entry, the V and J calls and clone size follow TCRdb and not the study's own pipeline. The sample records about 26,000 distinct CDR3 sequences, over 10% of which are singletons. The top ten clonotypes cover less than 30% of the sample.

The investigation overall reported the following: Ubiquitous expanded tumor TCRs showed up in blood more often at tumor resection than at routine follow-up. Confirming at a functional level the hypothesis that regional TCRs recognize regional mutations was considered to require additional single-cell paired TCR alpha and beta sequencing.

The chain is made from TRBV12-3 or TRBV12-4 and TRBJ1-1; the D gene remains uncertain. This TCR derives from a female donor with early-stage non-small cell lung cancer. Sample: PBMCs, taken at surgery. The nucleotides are TGTGCCAGCAGTTTTCAAGTCAGGATTGAAGCTTTCTTT. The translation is CASSFQVRIEAFF.